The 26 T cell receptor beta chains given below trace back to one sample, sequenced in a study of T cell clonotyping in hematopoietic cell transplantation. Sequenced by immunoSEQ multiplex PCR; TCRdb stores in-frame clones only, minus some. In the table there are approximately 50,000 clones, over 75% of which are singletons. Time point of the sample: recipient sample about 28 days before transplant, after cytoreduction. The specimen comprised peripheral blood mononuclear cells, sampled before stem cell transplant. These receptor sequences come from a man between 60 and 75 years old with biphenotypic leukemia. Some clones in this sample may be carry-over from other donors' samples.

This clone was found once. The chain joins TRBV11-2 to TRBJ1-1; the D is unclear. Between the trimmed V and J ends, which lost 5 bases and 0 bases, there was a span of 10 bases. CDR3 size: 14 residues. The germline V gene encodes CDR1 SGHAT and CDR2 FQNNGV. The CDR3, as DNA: TGTGCCAGCAGCCGAGATTTCATGAACACTGAAGCTTTCTTT. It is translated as CASSRDFMNTEAFF.

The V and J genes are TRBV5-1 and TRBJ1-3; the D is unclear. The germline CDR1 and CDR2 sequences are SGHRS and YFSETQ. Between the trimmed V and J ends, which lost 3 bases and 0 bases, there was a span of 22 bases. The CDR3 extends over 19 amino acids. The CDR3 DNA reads TGCGCCAGCAGCTGGCTCCCGGTAAAGGGAAGGAGCTCTGGAAACACCATATATTTT. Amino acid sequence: CASSWLPVKGRSSGNTIYF.

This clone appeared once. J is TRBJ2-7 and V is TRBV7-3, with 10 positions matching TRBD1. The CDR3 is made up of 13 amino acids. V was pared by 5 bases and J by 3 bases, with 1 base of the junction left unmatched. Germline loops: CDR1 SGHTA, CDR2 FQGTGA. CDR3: CASSRTGGYEQYF. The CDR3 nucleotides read TGTGCCAGCAGCCGGACAGGGGGCTACGAGCAGTACTTC.

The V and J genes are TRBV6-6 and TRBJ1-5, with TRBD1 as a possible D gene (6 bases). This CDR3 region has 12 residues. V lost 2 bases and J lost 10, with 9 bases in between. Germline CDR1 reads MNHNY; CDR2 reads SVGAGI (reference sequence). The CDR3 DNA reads TGTGCCAGCAGTTACCTACAGGGACCCCAGCATTTT. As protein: CASSYLQGPQHF.

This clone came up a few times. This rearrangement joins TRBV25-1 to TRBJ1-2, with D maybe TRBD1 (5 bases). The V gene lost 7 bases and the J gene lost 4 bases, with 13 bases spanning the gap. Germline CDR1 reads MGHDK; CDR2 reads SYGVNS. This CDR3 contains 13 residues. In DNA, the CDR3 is TGTGCCAGCAAGGCAGGGACCTCCTATGGCTACACCTTC. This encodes CASKAGTSYGYTF.

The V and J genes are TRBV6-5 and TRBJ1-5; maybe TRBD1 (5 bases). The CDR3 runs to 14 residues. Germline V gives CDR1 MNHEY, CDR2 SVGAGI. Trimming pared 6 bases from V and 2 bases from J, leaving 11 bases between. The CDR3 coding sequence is TGTGCCAGCAGCATAGGGACCCGCAATCAGCCCCAGCATTTT. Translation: CASSIGTRNQPQHF.

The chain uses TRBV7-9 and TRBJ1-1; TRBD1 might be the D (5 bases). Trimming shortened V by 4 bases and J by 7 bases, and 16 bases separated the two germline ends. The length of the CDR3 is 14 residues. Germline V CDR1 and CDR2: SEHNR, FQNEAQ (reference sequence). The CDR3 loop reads CASSSLSGADEAFF. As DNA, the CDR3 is TGTGCCAGCAGCTCCCTCTCCGGGGCGGATGAAGCTTTCTTT.

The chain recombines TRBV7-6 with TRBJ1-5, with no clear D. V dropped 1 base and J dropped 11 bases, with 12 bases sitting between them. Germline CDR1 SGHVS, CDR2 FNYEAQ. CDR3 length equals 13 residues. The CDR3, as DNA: TGTGCCAGCAGCTTAGACGGACGGCTGGCCCAGCATTTT. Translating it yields CASSLDGRLAQHF.

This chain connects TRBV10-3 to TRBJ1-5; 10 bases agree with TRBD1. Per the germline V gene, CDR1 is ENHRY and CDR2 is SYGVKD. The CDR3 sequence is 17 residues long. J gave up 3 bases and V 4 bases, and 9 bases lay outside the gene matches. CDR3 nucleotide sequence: TGTGCCATCAGTGCTGGACAGGGGGTGGTTGACAATCAGCCCCAGCATTTT. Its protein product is CAISAGQGVVDNQPQHF.

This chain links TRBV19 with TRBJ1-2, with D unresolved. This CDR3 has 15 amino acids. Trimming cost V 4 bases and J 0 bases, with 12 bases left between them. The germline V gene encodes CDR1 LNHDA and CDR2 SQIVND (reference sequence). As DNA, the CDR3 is TGTGCCAGTAGTAAGGAGACACAGACTAACTATGGCTACACCTTC. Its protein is CASSKETQTNYGYTF. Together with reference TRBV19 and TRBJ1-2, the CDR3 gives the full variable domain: DGGITQSPKYLFRKEGQNVTLSCEQNLNHDAMYWYRQDPGQGLRLIYYSQIVNDFQKGDIAEGYSVSREKKESFPLTVTSAQKNPTAFYLCASSKETQTNYGYTFGSGTRLTVV.

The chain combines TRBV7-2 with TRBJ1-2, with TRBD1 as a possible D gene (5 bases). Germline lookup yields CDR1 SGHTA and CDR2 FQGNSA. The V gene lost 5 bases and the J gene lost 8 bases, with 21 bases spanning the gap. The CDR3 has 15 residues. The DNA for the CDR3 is TGTGCCAGCAGCCCTGGGGCAACCTCGGCGGCCGGCTACACCTTC. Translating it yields CASSPGATSAAGYTF.

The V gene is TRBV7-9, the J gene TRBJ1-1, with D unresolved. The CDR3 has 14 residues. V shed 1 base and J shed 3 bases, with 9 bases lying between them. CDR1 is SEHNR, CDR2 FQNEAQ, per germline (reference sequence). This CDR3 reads CASSLGDLDTEAFF. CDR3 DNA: TGTGCCAGCAGCTTAGGCGATTTGGACACTGAAGCTTTCTTT.

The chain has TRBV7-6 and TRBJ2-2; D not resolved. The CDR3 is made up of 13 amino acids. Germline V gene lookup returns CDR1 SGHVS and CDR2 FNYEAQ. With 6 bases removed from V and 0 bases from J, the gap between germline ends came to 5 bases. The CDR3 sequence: CASRKSNTGELFF. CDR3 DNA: TGTGCCAGCAGGAAGTCGAACACCGGGGAGCTGTTTTTT. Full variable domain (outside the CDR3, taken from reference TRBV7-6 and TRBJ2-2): GAGVSQSPRYKVTKRGQDVALRCDPISGHVSLYWYRQALGQGPEFLTYFNYEAQQDKSGLPNDRFSAERPEGSISTLTIQRTEQRDSAMYRCASRKSNTGELFFGEGSRLTVL.

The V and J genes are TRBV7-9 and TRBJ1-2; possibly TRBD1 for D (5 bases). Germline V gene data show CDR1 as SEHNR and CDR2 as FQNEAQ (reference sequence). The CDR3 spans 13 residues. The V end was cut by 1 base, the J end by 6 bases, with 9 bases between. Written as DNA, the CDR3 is TGTGCCAGCAGCTTAGAAGAGGGGAATGGCTACACCTTC. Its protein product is CASSLEEGNGYTF.

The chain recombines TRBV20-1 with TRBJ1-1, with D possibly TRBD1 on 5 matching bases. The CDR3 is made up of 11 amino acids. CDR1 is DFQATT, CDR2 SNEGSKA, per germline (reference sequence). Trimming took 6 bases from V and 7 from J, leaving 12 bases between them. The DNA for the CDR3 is TGCAGTGCCACAGGAGTGGGTGAAGCTTTCTTT. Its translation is CSATGVGEAFF.

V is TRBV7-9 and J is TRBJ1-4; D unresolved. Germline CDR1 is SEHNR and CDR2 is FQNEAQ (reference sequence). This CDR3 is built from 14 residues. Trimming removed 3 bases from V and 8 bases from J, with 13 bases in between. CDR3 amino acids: CASSLSPLQEKLFF. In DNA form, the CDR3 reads TGTGCCAGCAGCTTGTCTCCACTTCAGGAAAAACTGTTTTTT.

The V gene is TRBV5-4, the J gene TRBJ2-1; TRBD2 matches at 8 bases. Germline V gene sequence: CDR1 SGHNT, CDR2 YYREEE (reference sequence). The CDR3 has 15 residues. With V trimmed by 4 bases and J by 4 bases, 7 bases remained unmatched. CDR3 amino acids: CASSKTGGGYNEQFF. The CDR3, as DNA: TGTGCCAGCAGCAAAACGGGAGGGGGATACAATGAGCAGTTCTTC.

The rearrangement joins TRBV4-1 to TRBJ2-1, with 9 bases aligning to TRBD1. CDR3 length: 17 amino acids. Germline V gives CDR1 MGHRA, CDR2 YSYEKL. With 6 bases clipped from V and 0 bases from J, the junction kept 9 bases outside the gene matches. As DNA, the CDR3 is TGCGCCAGCAGACAGGGGGCCTCGGGGGGCTCCTACAATGAGCAGTTCTTC. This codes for CASRQGASGGSYNEQFF.

CDR3 region: CASSEQGWTDTQYF. The CDR3 DNA is TGTGCCAGCAGTGAACAGGGGTGGACAGATACGCAGTATTTT. The chain couples TRBV6-1 to TRBJ2-3; D possibly corresponds to TRBD1 (6 bases). The CDR3 has 14 residues. CDR1 and CDR2 (germline): MNHNS, SASEGT. The V gene lost 2 bases and the J gene lost 3 bases, with 9 bases spanning the gap.

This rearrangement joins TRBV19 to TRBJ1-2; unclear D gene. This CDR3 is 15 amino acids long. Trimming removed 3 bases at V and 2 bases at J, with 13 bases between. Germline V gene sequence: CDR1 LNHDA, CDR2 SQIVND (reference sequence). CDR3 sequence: CASSIAVGFNYGYTF. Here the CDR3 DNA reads TGTGCCAGTAGTATCGCAGTCGGCTTCAACTATGGCTACACCTTC.

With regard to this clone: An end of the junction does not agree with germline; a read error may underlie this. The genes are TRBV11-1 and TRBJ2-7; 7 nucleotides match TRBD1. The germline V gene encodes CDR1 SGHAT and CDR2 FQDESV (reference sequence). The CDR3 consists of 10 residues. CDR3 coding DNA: TGTGCCAGCAGCTTAGGGGACAGACAATTC. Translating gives CASSLGDRQF.

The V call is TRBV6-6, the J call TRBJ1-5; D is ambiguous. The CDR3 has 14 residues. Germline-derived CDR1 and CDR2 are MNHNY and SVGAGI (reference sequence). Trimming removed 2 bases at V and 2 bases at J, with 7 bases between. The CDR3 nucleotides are TGTGCCAGCAGTTACGTGGGAGGCAATCAGCCCCAGCATTTT. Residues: CASSYVGGNQPQHF.

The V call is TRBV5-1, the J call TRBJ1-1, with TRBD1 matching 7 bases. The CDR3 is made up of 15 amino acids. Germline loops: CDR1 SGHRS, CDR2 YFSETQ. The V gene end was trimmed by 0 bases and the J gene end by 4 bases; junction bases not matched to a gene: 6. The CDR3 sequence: CASSLEGARGTEAFF. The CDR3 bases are TGCGCCAGCAGCTTGGAGGGGGCGCGGGGCACTGAAGCTTTCTTT.

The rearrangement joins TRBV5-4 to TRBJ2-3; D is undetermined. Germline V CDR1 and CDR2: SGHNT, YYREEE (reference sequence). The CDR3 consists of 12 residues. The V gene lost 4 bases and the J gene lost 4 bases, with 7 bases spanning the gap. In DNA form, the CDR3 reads TGTGCCAGCAGCCCATCCGCAGATACGCAGTATTTT. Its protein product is CASSPSADTQYF.

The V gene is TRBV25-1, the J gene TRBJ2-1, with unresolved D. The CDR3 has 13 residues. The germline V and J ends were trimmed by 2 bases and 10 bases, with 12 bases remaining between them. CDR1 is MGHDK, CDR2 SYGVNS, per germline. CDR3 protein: CASSENLVGEQFF. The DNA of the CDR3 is TGTGCCAGCAGTGAAAATTTAGTAGGGGAGCAGTTCTTC.

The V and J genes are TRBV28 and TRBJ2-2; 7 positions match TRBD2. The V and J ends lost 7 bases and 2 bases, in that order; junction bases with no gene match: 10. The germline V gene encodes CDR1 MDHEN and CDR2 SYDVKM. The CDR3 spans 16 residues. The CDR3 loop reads CASTFAPSGNTGELFF. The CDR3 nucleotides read TGTGCCAGCACGTTTGCCCCTAGCGGCAACACCGGGGAGCTGTTTTTT.